Included here is one T cell receptor (beta chain) sequence, with context. The target antigen is unknown. The source of the sample is a study of T cell responses to AZD1222 COVID-19 vaccine. Study background: Second doses that came at about 4 or about 12 weeks were put together. Regarding the study as a whole: The peak T cell response came first, and repertoires were sampled only after it. Among the donors, most were white British and more were female, and clonal diversity was possibly underestimated.

Only in-frame clones appear in the TCRdb table, and some are missing; sequencing was by immunoSEQ multiplex PCR. The sample records about 150,000 clones, approximately 90% being singletons. The CDR3 is made up of 15 amino acids. The trim removed 3 bases at V and 4 bases at J, leaving 7 bases unmatched. Germline CDR1 reads SGHKS; CDR2 reads YYEKEE (reference sequence). This clonotype was obtained from an adult in good health. This chain links TRBV5-5 with TRBJ1-5; 7 nucleotides align to TRBD1. The specimen was peripheral blood, collected on day 0 of AZD1222 vaccination. CDR3 region: CASSSQGTLNQPQHF. In DNA form, the CDR3 reads TGTGCCAGCAGCTCACAGGGGACGCTAAATCAGCCCCAGCATTTT.